Each of the 21 T cell receptor beta chains below was sequenced from the same sample in a study of cytomegalovirus exposure and HLA in healthy donors (dated by TCRdb to the late 2010s). Library creation used the immunoSEQ multiplex PCR assay. A mixture of 60 forward primers for TCR Vbeta segments and 13 reverse primers for TCR Jbeta segments was used in the multiplex PCR. Not all clones reach the TCRdb copy of this immuneACCESS table, which keeps in-frame sequences only. Checked studies attribute under half of the gap to unresolved V genes and leave the rest unexplained. A total of 75,000 to 100,000 clones appear in this sample, about 72% of them only once. The ten largest clonotypes hold around 20% of the sample. The sequenced sample consisted of PBMCs. These receptors all come from a woman aged 60-75 years in good health and CMV-seropositive.

The J gene is TRBJ2-1, the V gene TRBV4-1, with D tentatively TRBD2 (5 bases). V shed 0 bases and J shed 10 bases, with 16 bases lying between them. The germline CDR1 and CDR2 sequences are MGHRA and YSYEKL. The CDR3 totals 15 residues. Written as DNA, the CDR3 is TGCGCCAGCAGCCAAGAAAGTAGAGGGTTTGGGGAGCAGTTCTTC. Translating gives CASSQESRGFGEQFF.

This sequence joins TRBV7-9 and TRBJ2-3, with 9 bases matching TRBD2. The CDR3 runs 16 residues. The V segment lost 2 bases and the J segment 2 bases; nucleotides outside the gene matches: 5. Per the germline V gene, CDR1 is SEHNR and CDR2 is FQNEAQ (reference sequence). The CDR3 sequence: CASSLSLAGDTDTQYF. The CDR3 DNA reads TGTGCCAGCAGCTTAAGTTTAGCGGGGGACACAGATACGCAGTATTTT.

The genes are TRBV15 and TRBJ1-1, with 10 nucleotides matching TRBD1. The CDR3 is 17 residues long. Losses at the gene ends were 1 base for V and 1 base for J; bases not matched to a gene: 6. The germline CDR1 and CDR2 sequences are LNHNV and YYDKDF (reference sequence). The CDR3 sequence: CATSRGRDRGPNTEAFF. The CDR3 DNA follows: TGTGCCACCAGCAGAGGCAGAGACAGGGGGCCGAACACTGAAGCTTTCTTT. Combining the CDR3 with reference TRBV15 and TRBJ1-1 gives the whole variable domain DAMVIQNPRYQVTQFGKPVTLSCSQTLNHNVMYWYQQKSSQAPKLLFHYYDKDFNNEADTPDNFQSRRPNTSFCFLDIRSPGLGDTAMYLCATSRGRDRGPNTEAFFGQGTRLTVV.

The chain carries TRBV6-1 and TRBJ2-4; 14 positions agree with TRBD2. In germline, CDR1 is MNHNS, CDR2 SASEGT. There are 15 residues in the CDR3. The V gene end was trimmed by 6 bases and the J gene end by 5 bases; junction bases not matched to a gene: 3. CDR3 coding DNA: TGTGCCAGCAGGGGGGGACTAGCGGGAGAAAACATTCAGTACTTC. Residues: CASRGGLAGENIQYF.

J is TRBJ2-3 and V is TRBV18; 7 nucleotides match TRBD2. Germline CDR1 is KGHSH and CDR2 is LQKENI. V trimming: 6 bases; J trimming: 0 bases; junction bases outside the gene matches: 12. The CDR3 is made up of 17 amino acids. The CDR3 loop reads CASSRGTSASSTDTQYF. For the CDR3, the DNA is TGTGCCAGCTCCCGAGGAACTAGCGCTTCTAGCACAGATACGCAGTATTTT.

The chain links TRBV6-5 to TRBJ2-2; 8 bases align to TRBD2. V lost 7 bases to trimming and J lost 0 bases; unmatched junction nucleotides: 4. The CDR3 runs 15 residues. Germline V gives CDR1 MNHEY, CDR2 SVGAGI. CDR3: CASKKLAANTGELFF. DNA for the CDR3: TGTGCCAGCAAGAAACTAGCGGCGAACACCGGGGAGCTGTTTTTT.

The chain joins TRBV6-5 to TRBJ1-2; 7 nucleotides agree with TRBD1. The CDR3 extends over 15 amino acids. V gave up 2 bases and J gave up 4 bases; unmatched junction bases: 7. CDR1 and CDR2 from the germline V gene are MNHEY and SVGAGI. The CDR3 loop is CASSYPTGYGYGYTF. The CDR3 coding sequence is TGTGCCAGCAGTTACCCGACAGGGTATGGCTATGGCTACACCTTC.

About this clone itself: Since a much larger clone is just one base distant, this may be a read error. The CDR3 is CASSQGANYGYTF. Here the CDR3 DNA reads TGTGCCAGCAGTCAGGGGGCTAACTATGGCTACACCTTC. The V gene is TRBV5-8, the J gene TRBJ1-2, with 7 bases that match TRBD1. This CDR3 region has 13 residues. Unmatched junction bases numbered 1, after V lost 5 bases and J lost 0 bases. Germline CDR1 is SGHTS and CDR2 is YDEGEE.

The genes are TRBV2 and TRBJ2-2, with D possibly matching TRBD2 (5 bases). There are 13 residues in the CDR3. The germline gives CDR1 SNHLY, CDR2 FYNNEI. V dropped 6 bases and J dropped 1 base, with 6 bases sitting between them. The CDR3 region is CASSEGNTGELFF. CDR3 in DNA: TGTGCCAGCAGCGAGGGGAACACCGGGGAGCTGTTTTTT.

This clone was seen ten or more times. The V gene is TRBV7-8, the J gene TRBJ1-5; no definite D call. The CDR3 sequence is 15 residues long. The V end lost 0 bases, the J end lost 5 bases, and 11 bases lay between the germline ends. Looked up from germline, CDR1 is SGHVS and CDR2 is FQNEAQ. The DNA of the CDR3 is TGTGCCAGCAGCTTAGCAAGGGAGCAATATCAGCCCCAGCATTTT. Its translation is CASSLAREQYQPQHF.

J is TRBJ1-1 and V is TRBV4-1; D is possibly TRBD1 (6 bases). The V end lost 4 bases, the J end lost 1 base, and 10 bases lay between the germline ends. This CDR3 is built from 14 residues. Per germline, CDR1 MGHRA and CDR2 YSYEKL. The chain's CDR3 is CASSPGTRNTEAFF. Here the CDR3 DNA reads TGCGCCAGCAGCCCCGGGACAAGGAACACTGAAGCTTTCTTT.

This clone was observed once. The chain uses TRBV2 and TRBJ2-5, with D maybe TRBD2 (5 bases). The J call may be in error: the DNA end matches TRBJ2-7 better. The CDR3 has 12 residues. Germline lookup yields CDR1 SNHLY and CDR2 FYNNEI. The CDR3 sequence is CASTGGSYEQYF. CDR3 sequence (DNA): TGTGCCAGCACGGGCGGGTCCTACGAGCAGTACTTC.

The chain combines TRBV5-6 with TRBJ2-1, with TRBD1 identical over 8 bases. The CDR3 is made up of 15 amino acids. J was trimmed by 0 bases and V by 4 bases; bases with no gene match: 3. In germline, CDR1 is SGHDT, CDR2 YYEEEE. CDR3 coding DNA: TGTGCCAGCAGCATGGACAGGGCCTCCTACAATGAGCAGTTCTTC. This sequence encodes CASSMDRASYNEQFF.

The chain is built from TRBV5-4 and TRBJ2-7; TRBD1 is a possible D gene (7 bases). The length of the CDR3 is 14 residues. Germline loops: CDR1 SGHNT, CDR2 YYREEE (reference sequence). Trimming removed 0 bases at V and 3 bases at J, with 10 bases between. CDR3 bases: TGTGCCAGCAGCTTGGCAGGGGGGAACTACGAGCAGTACTTC. Protein sequence: CASSLAGGNYEQYF. The variable domain in full, with the rest retrieved from reference TRBV5-4 and TRBJ2-7, is ETGVTQSPTHLIKTRGQQVTLRCSSQSGHNTVSWYQQALGQGPQFIFQYYREEENGRGNFPPRFSGLQFPNYSSELNVNALELDDSALYLCASSLAGGNYEQYFGPGTRLTVT.

The chain recombines TRBV25-1 with TRBJ1-2; a weak D match, TRBD1 (6 bases). CDR1 is MGHDK and CDR2 is SYGVNS in the germline V gene. This CDR3 has 14 residues. The germline V and J ends were trimmed by 3 bases and 4 bases, with 12 bases remaining between them. This chain's CDR3 is CASSDRGFSYGYTF. The DNA of the CDR3 is TGTGCCAGCAGTGACAGGGGTTTTAGCTATGGCTACACCTTC.

In its sample, this clone was seen a few times. The gene calls are TRBV19 and TRBJ1-5; the D gene is possibly TRBD1 (5 bases). Trimming took 4 bases from V and 0 from J, leaving 10 bases between them. This CDR3 contains 15 residues. Germline V gives CDR1 LNHDA, CDR2 SQIVND (reference sequence). The CDR3 DNA reads TGTGCCAGTAGTAGGGGCAGACATAGCAATCAGCCCCAGCATTTT. This gives the protein CASSRGRHSNQPQHF.

This clone turned up a few times. The gene calls are TRBV6-6 and TRBJ2-1; TRBD2 matches 10 bases. CDR3 size: 15 residues. Germline CDR1 is MNHNY and CDR2 is SVGAGI (reference sequence). J was trimmed by 10 bases and V by 2 bases; bases with no gene match: 8. Written as DNA, the CDR3 is TGTGCCAGCAGTTACGGGACTAGCGCAGGTGCGGAGCAGTTCTTC. Its translation is CASSYGTSAGAEQFF.

The gene calls are TRBV9 and TRBJ2-6; TRBD1 matches 11 bases. With V trimmed by 4 bases and J by 3 bases, 6 bases remained unmatched. The germline V gene has CDR1 SGDLS and CDR2 YYNGEE. The CDR3 extends over 17 amino acids. In DNA form, the CDR3 reads TGTGCCAGCAGCCTTGGACAGGGGGCGATTGGGGCCAACGTCCTGACTTTC. This sequence encodes CASSLGQGAIGANVLTF.

The sample holds many counts of this clone. The chain has TRBV27 and TRBJ2-3; D possibly corresponds to TRBD2 (6 bases). Trimming removed 5 bases from V and 0 bases from J, with 15 bases in between. The CDR3 has 16 amino acids. Germline V CDR1 and CDR2: MNHEY, SMNVEV (reference sequence). The CDR3 sequence is CASSPGTFISTDTQYF. CDR3 coding DNA: TGTGCCAGCAGTCCAGGGACTTTCATTAGCACAGATACGCAGTATTTT.

The chain employs TRBV6-1 and TRBJ2-7; D gene ambiguous. The CDR3 extends over 12 amino acids. Trimming took off 0 bases at V and 6 bases at J, with 6 bases between the two ends. From germline, CDR1 is MNHNS and CDR2 SASEGT. The CDR3 bases are TGTGCCAGCAGTGAAGCGCTGAGCGAGCAGTACTTC. It encodes CASSEALSEQYF.

This chain connects TRBV6-5 to TRBJ1-2; D might be TRBD1 (6 bases). Germline V gives CDR1 MNHEY, CDR2 SVGAGI. Trimming removed 10 bases at V and 6 bases at J, with 12 bases between. The CDR3 covers 11 residues. DNA for the CDR3: TGTGCCATTAGGGGGTACCATGGCTACACCTTC. This sequence encodes CAIRGYHGYTF.